This T cell receptor (beta chain) emerged from a study of T cell clusters in autoimmune cytopenias. Findings and limits, study-wide: Primary autoimmune cytopenia patients seemingly lacked the physiological T cell clusters found in healthy donors. Comparing secondary cytopenia with chronic lymphocytic leukemia showed no cluster-lack signature, apparently masked by lymphoma repertoire.

Germline-derived CDR1 and CDR2 are MNHEY and SVGAGI. CDR3 size: 13 residues. By frequency, this clonotype registers medium-sized (0.01 to 0.1%). The antigen is unknown. About 39,000 genome equivalents of blood DNA were amplified for TRB. Multiplex touch-down PCR amplified TRB using TRB-A and TRB-B pools in one tube. TCRdb re-called the multiplex PCR reads, yielding one record per CDR3 amino acid sequence without DNA. The sample includes approximately 4,000 distinct CDR3 sequences. This sample was shared with a second study, whose subject was T cell repertoires in aging, cancer and after chemotherapy.

The clonotype comes from a human donor in good health. Sequencing was carried out using peripheral blood. The genes are TRBV6-5 and TRBJ2-2; the TCRdb D gene call, TRBD2, has no DNA to confirm it. The CDR3 sequence is CASSDGLYGELFF.